This TCR beta chain was recovered during a study of OX40 agonist ivuxolimab in advanced cancers. Produced via immunoSEQ multiplex PCR; TCRdb's table is partial and in-frame only. The sample lists about 62,000 clones, 85% occurring once. The CDR3 runs to 15 residues. Trimming removed 1 base at V and 1 base at J, with 10 bases between. The germline V gene encodes CDR1 LGHNA and CDR2 YNFKEQ. The chain combines TRBV4-2 with TRBJ1-1; D is undetermined. This sequence originates from an adult with an advanced solid tumor such as melanoma, head and neck, liver or kidney cancer. The sequences come from CD4+ or CD8+ T cells sorted from blood, collected in a trial of the OX40 agonist ivuxolimab. The CDR3 DNA reads as TGTGCCAGCAGCCAAGTTTACGGCAGGAACACTGAAGCTTTCTTT. It encodes CASSQVYGRNTEAFF.